Each of the 8 T cell receptor beta chains below was sequenced from the same sample in a study of cytomegalovirus exposure and HLA in healthy donors. The PCR had 60 Vbeta and 13 Jbeta primers. Sequencing was performed with immunoSEQ multiplex PCR; in TCRdb, only in-frame clones are kept and a portion is missing. The data hold roughly 190,000 clones, with 83% observed a single time. The specimen was PBMCs. The receptors stem from a man aged 35-49 years in good health and CMV-seropositive.

This chain uses TRBV5-6 with TRBJ2-1; 12 bases align to TRBD1. The CDR3 spans 16 residues. Germline V gene sequence: CDR1 SGHDT, CDR2 YYEEEE. Losses at the gene ends were 4 bases for V and 7 bases for J; bases not matched to a gene: 9. CDR3 sequence (DNA): TGTGCCAGCAGCCCGCCGGGACAGGGGGCTTGGAATGAGCAGTTCTTC. Its protein product is CASSPPGQGAWNEQFF.

The V gene is TRBV6-5, the J gene TRBJ1-1, with D perhaps TRBD1 (6 bases). The CDR3 runs 14 residues. Germline-derived CDR1 and CDR2 are MNHEY and SVGAGI. Between the trimmed V and J ends, which lost 6 bases and 5 bases, there was a span of 16 bases. The CDR3 bases are TGTGCCAGCAGGAGGGGGGGGGATTTTACTGAAGCTTTCTTT. It yields the protein CASRRGGDFTEAFF.

This chain joins TRBV29-1 and TRBJ1-1, with 7 bases lining up with TRBD1. V trimming: 6 bases; J trimming: 3 bases; junction bases outside the gene matches: 7. CDR3 length: 13 amino acids. The germline V gene encodes CDR1 SQVTM and CDR2 ANQGSEA. CDR3 protein: CSVGTATDTEAFF. The CDR3, as DNA: TGCAGCGTCGGGACAGCGACGGACACTGAAGCTTTCTTT. The full variable domain, its missing parts supplied by reference TRBV29-1 and TRBJ1-1, is SAVISQKPSRDICQRGTSLTIQCQVDSQVTMMFWYRQQPGQSLTLIATANQGSEATYESGFVIDKFPISRPNLTFSTLTVSNMSPEDSSIYLCSVGTATDTEAFFGQGTRLTVV.

This clone appeared a few times. V usage is TRBV27 and J usage is TRBJ1-1; D might be TRBD1 (6 bases). V was cut by 8 bases and J by 6 bases, with 10 bases left in between. Germline-derived CDR1 and CDR2 are MNHEY and SMNVEV (reference sequence). The CDR3 totals 11 residues. The CDR3 protein is CASSRGAEAFF. The DNA of the CDR3 is TGTGCCAGCTCCAGGGGAGCTGAAGCTTTCTTT.

The chain couples TRBV7-6 to TRBJ2-1; 9 bases are a match to TRBD2. Germline V lookup: CDR1 SGHVS, CDR2 FNYEAQ. The trim removed 4 bases at V and 7 bases at J, leaving 8 bases unmatched. The CDR3 covers 15 residues. The CDR3 DNA follows: TGTGCCAGCAGCTCCGCTCCTAGCGGGAATAATGAGCAGTTCTTC. It encodes CASSSAPSGNNEQFF.

The chain joins TRBV7-3 to TRBJ2-3; possible D gene TRBD2, 5 bases. V was cut by 0 bases and J by 3 bases, with 13 bases left in between. This CDR3 region has 16 residues. The germline V gene encodes CDR1 SGHTA and CDR2 FQGTGA. The CDR3 DNA is TGTGCCAGCAGCTTAACCCCACGGACTGGGACAGATACGCAGTATTTT. The encoded protein is CASSLTPRTGTDTQYF.

The chain couples TRBV7-6 to TRBJ1-1; TRBD1 might be the D (5 bases). The CDR3 contains 15 residues. Trimming pared 2 bases from V and 1 base from J, leaving 11 bases between. Germline-derived CDR1 and CDR2 are SGHVS and FNYEAQ. The CDR3 sequence is CASSLFSGTNTEAFF. The CDR3 DNA is TGTGCCAGCAGCTTATTCAGCGGGACGAACACTGAAGCTTTCTTT.

This clone was seen a few times. The chain employs TRBV18 and TRBJ1-3; possible D gene TRBD1, 5 bases. Per the germline V gene, CDR1 is KGHSH and CDR2 is LQKENI. Trimming shortened V by 5 bases and J by 0 bases, and 20 bases separated the two germline ends. This CDR3 spans 18 amino acids. CDR3 coding DNA: TGTGCCAGCTCATTTGTTCAGGGCCAACAAAGCTCTGGAAACACCATATATTTT. Its protein product is CASSFVQGQQSSGNTIYF.